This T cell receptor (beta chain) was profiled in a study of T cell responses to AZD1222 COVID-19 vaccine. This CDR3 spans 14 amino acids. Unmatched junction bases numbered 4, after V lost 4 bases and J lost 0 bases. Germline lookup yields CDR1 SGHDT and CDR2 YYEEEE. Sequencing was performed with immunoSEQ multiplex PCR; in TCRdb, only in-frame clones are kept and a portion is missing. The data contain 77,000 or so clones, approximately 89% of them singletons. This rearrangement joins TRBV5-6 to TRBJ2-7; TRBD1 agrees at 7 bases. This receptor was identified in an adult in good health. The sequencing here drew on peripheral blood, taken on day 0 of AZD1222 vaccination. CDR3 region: CASSGRDSSYEQYF. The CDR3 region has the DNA TGTGCCAGCAGCGGCCGGGACAGCTCCTACGAGCAGTACTTC. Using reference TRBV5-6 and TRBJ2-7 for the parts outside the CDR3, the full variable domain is DAGVTQSPTHLIKTRGQQVTLRCSPKSGHDTVSWYQQALGQGPQFIFQYYEEEERQRGNFPDRFSGHQFPNYSSELNVNALLLGDSALYLCASSGRDSSYEQYFGPGTRLTVT.